Shown below are 14 T cell receptor beta chains from a single sample sequenced in a study of blood T cell repertoires in COVID-19. The protocol was immunoSEQ multiplex PCR, while the TCRdb copy is restricted to in-frame clones and leaves out a portion. The sample carries about 480,000 clones, around 89% recorded once. The specimen was PBMCs or T cells enriched from blood (not recorded which). These receptors were collected from a woman between 40 and 55 years old who had recovered from COVID-19.

This clone was recorded once. This rearrangement joins TRBV11-2 to TRBJ2-7, with D perhaps TRBD2 (6 bases). Trimming stripped 5 bases from V and 1 base from J, with 21 bases between. The V gene's germline CDR1 is SGHAT and CDR2 FQNNGV. The CDR3 loop spans 17 amino acids. The CDR3, as DNA: TGTGCCAGCAGCCGGGGACCGCGGAGGGGCCCTTCCTACGAGCAGTACTTC. Its translation: CASSRGPRRGPSYEQYF.

This chain uses TRBV7-8 with TRBJ2-5, with TRBD2 matching over 12 bases. Germline values: CDR1 SGHVS, CDR2 FQNEAQ. The CDR3 runs to 16 residues. V shed 6 bases, J shed 4 bases, and the junction held 9 bases outside the gene matches. The CDR3 region has the DNA TGTGCCAGCAGGGTTCCCCTAGCGGGAGGGTTAGAGACCCAGTACTTC. Translation: CASRVPLAGGLETQYF.

This rearrangement joins TRBV11-2 to TRBJ1-2; possible D gene TRBD1, 5 bases. CDR3 size: 16 residues. V was trimmed by 5 bases and J by 4 bases, leaving 20 bases between them. CDR1 and CDR2 (germline): SGHAT, FQNNGV. DNA for the CDR3: TGTGCCAGCAGCACCTACCAGGGAGGCAATTTCTATGGCTACACCTTC. As protein: CASSTYQGGNFYGYTF. Full variable domain (remainder filled in from reference TRBV11-2 and TRBJ1-2): EAGVAQSPRYKIIEKRQSVAFWCNPISGHATLYWYQQILGQGPKLLIQFQNNGVVDDSQLPKDRFSAERLKGVDSTLKIQPAKLEDSAVYLCASSTYQGGNFYGYTFGSGTRLTVV.

The table lists this clone with a few counts. The chain carries TRBV5-1 and TRBJ1-1; 7 bases align to TRBD1. V dropped 4 bases and J dropped 4; count of bases not matched to a gene: 7. Per the germline V gene, CDR1 is SGHRS and CDR2 is YFSETQ. There are 14 residues in the CDR3. The CDR3 sequence: CASSGETGSTEAFF. As DNA, the CDR3 is TGCGCCAGCAGCGGCGAGACAGGGAGCACTGAAGCTTTCTTT. The full variable domain, rest sourced from reference TRBV5-1 and TRBJ1-1, is KAGVTQTPRYLIKTRGQQVTLSCSPISGHRSVSWYQQTPGQGLQFLFEYFSETQRNKGNFPGRFSGRQFSNSRSEMNVSTLELGDSALYLCASSGETGSTEAFFGQGTRLTVV.

This clone was counted a single time. This sequence joins TRBV4-3 and TRBJ2-1, with 10 bases identical to TRBD2. The germline V gene has CDR1 LGHNA and CDR2 YSLEER. V shed 0 bases and J 10 bases; nucleotides not matched to a gene: 6. The CDR3 runs 15 residues. The CDR3 sequence is CASSQDWTSGYEQFF. The DNA of the CDR3 is TGCGCCAGCAGCCAAGATTGGACTAGCGGCTACGAGCAGTTCTTC.

The genes are TRBV27 and TRBJ2-3; 7 bases fit TRBD2. Germline V gene sequence: CDR1 MNHEY, CDR2 SMNVEV (reference sequence). Losses at the gene ends were 6 bases for V and 1 base for J; bases not matched to a gene: 16. The CDR3 is made up of 18 amino acids. The CDR3, as DNA: TGTGCCAGCAGCATGCTCTTCTCGGGGGAGGGCCGCACAGATACGCAGTATTTT. Translating it yields CASSMLFSGEGRTDTQYF.

The rearrangement uses TRBV10-2 and TRBJ1-2, with TRBD1 as a possible D gene (5 bases). The germline V gene encodes CDR1 WSHSY and CDR2 SAAADI. The CDR3 is made up of 14 amino acids. The V gene lost 0 bases and the J gene lost 2 bases, with 7 bases spanning the gap. CDR3: CASSESKGNYGYTF. The CDR3 nucleotides are TGCGCCAGCAGTGAGTCGAAGGGGAACTATGGCTACACCTTC.

The J gene is TRBJ1-1, the V gene TRBV30, with D perhaps matching TRBD1 (6 bases). CDR3 size: 14 residues. CDR1 is GTSNPN and CDR2 is SVGIG in the germline V gene (reference sequence). V dropped 4 bases and J dropped 1 base, with 13 bases sitting between them. As DNA, the CDR3 is TGTGCCTGGAAAACAGGGTTTGGGAACACTGAAGCTTTCTTT. This codes for CAWKTGFGNTEAFF.

The V call is TRBV24-1, the J call TRBJ1-5; D ambiguous. The CDR3 contains 14 residues. V dropped 3 bases and J dropped 6 bases, with 11 bases sitting between them. Germline values: CDR1 KGHDR, CDR2 SFDVKD. CDR3 nucleotide sequence: TGTGCCACCAGTGATGACAATGCAGCTCAGCCCCAGCATTTT. Amino acid sequence: CATSDDNAAQPQHF.

This chain joins TRBV5-4 and TRBJ2-7; 10 nucleotides line up with TRBD1. The trim removed 6 bases at V and 4 bases at J, leaving 7 bases unmatched. Germline lookup yields CDR1 SGHNT and CDR2 YYREEE (reference sequence). CDR3 length equals 14 residues. The CDR3 protein is CASKDRGDQYEQYF. The CDR3 DNA follows: TGTGCCAGCAAGGACAGGGGGGATCAGTACGAGCAGTACTTC.

V is TRBV30 and J is TRBJ1-5; maybe TRBD1 (5 bases). This CDR3 has 14 amino acids. Germline V gene lookup returns CDR1 GTSNPN and CDR2 SVGIG (reference sequence). V gave up 0 bases and J gave up 1 base, with 7 bases separating them. The DNA for the CDR3 is TGTGCCTGGAGTGTACGGGGGAGCAATCAGCCCCAGCATTTT. Its translation: CAWSVRGSNQPQHF.

The V gene is TRBV7-2, the J gene TRBJ2-7; 8 nucleotides agree with TRBD2. J gave up 2 bases and V 5 bases, and 5 bases lay outside the gene matches. The germline CDR1 and CDR2 sequences are SGHTA and FQGNSA. The CDR3 loop spans 14 amino acids. CDR3 bases: TGTGCCAGCAGCCCCCGAGCGGGAGCCTACGAGCAGTACTTC. The encoded protein is CASSPRAGAYEQYF.

This clone has a single count. The chain has TRBV27 and TRBJ1-1; D remains ambiguous. Trimming took 3 bases from V and 5 from J, leaving 13 bases between them. CDR3 length: 14 residues. Looked up from germline, CDR1 is MNHEY and CDR2 is SMNVEV (reference sequence). The CDR3 spells CASSFVNSGTEAFF. The CDR3 nucleotides are TGTGCCAGCAGTTTTGTCAATTCGGGGACTGAAGCTTTCTTT.

V is TRBV7-9 and J is TRBJ2-7; 7 nucleotides line up with TRBD2. With 5 bases clipped from V and 1 base from J, the junction kept 5 bases outside the gene matches. The germline V gene encodes CDR1 SEHNR and CDR2 FQNEAQ (reference sequence). This CDR3 region has 14 residues. CDR3 coding DNA: TGTGCCAGCAGCCCTCCTAGCGGTTCCTACGAGCAGTACTTC. Translating gives CASSPPSGSYEQYF.